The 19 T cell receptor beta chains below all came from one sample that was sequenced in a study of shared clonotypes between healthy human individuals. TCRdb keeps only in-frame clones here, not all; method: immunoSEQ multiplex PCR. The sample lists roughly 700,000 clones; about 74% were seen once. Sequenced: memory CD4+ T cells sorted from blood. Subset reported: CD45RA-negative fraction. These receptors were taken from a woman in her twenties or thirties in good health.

Here the CDR3 DNA reads TGTGCCAGCAGCTCAGCCGGGACAGCGAACACCGGGGAGCTGTTTTTT. It is translated as CASSSAGTANTGELFF. The V call is TRBV5-4, the J call TRBJ2-2, with 7 bases matching TRBD1. CDR3 length equals 16 residues. The junction had 5 bases not matched to a gene; V was cut back by 3 bases and J by 0 bases. Germline CDR1 and CDR2: SGHNT and YYREEE (reference sequence).

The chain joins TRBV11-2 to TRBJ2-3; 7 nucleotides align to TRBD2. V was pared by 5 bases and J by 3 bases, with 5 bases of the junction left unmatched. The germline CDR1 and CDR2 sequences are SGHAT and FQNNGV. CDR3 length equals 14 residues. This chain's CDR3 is CASSPEAGTDTQYF. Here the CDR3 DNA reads TGTGCCAGCAGCCCCGAAGCGGGGACAGATACGCAGTATTTT.

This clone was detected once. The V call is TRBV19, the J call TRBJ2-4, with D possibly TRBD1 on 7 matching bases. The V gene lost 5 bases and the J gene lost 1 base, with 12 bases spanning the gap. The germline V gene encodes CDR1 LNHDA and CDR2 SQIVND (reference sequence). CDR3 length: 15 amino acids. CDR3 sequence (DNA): TGTGCCAGTAGTCAGGGGGGCAAGGCCAAAAACATTCAGTACTTC. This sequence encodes CASSQGGKAKNIQYF.

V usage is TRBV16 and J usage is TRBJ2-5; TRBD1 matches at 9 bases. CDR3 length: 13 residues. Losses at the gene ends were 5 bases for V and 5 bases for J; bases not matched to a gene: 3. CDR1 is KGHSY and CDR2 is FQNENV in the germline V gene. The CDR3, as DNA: TGTGCCAGCAGCGGACAGGGGCCGGAGACCCAGTACTTC. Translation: CASSGQGPETQYF.

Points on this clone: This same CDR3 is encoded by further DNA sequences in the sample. DNA of the CDR3: TGCGCCAGCAGCCAAGACCGAAACAATCAGCCCCAGCATTTT. This encodes CASSQDRNNQPQHF. The rearrangement links TRBV4-1 to TRBJ1-5; no firm D call. V was pared by 0 bases and J by 3 bases, with 6 bases between. Germline CDR1 reads MGHRA; CDR2 reads YSYEKL. This CDR3 comprises 14 residues.

The CDR3, as DNA: TGTGCCAGCTCAACTTTGGACAGAGGGGATAATCAGCCCCAGCATTTT. Amino acid sequence: CASSTLDRGDNQPQHF. This chain joins TRBV18 and TRBJ1-5, with D possibly matching TRBD1 (6 bases). From germline, CDR1 is KGHSH and CDR2 LQKENI. This CDR3 is built from 16 residues. Deletions cut 5 bases from V and 4 bases from J, with 18 bases between.

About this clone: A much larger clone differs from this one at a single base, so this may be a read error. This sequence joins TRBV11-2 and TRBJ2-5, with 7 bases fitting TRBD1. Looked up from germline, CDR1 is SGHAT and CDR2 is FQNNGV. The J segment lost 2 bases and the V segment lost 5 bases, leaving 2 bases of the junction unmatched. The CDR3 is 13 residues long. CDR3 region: CASSRDRQETQYF. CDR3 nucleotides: TGTGCCAGCAGCCGGGACAGACAAGAGACCCAGTACTTC.

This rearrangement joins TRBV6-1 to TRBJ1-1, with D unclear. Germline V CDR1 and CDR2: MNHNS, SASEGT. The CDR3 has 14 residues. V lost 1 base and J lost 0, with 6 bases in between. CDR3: CASSEVGLNTEAFF. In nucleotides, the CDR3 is TGTGCCAGCAGTGAAGTAGGGCTGAACACTGAAGCTTTCTTT.

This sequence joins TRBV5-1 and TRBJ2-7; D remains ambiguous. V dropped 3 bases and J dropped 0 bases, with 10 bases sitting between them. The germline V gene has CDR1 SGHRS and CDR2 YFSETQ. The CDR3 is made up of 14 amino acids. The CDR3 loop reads CASSSMHFSYEQYF. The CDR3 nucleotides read TGCGCCAGCAGCTCGATGCATTTCTCCTACGAGCAGTACTTC.

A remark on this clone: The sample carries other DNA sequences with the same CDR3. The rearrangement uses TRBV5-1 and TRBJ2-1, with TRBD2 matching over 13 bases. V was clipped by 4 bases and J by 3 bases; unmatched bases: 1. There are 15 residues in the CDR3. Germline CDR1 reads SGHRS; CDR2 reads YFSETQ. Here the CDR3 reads CASSRTSGSYNEQFF. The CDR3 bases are TGCGCCAGCAGCCGGACTAGCGGGAGCTACAATGAGCAGTTCTTC.

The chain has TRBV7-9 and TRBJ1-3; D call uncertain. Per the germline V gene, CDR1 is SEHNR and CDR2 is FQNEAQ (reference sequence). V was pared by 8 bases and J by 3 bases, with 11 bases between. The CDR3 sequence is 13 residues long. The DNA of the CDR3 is TGTGCCAGCCATAAAAATATTGGAAACACCATATATTTT. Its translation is CASHKNIGNTIYF.

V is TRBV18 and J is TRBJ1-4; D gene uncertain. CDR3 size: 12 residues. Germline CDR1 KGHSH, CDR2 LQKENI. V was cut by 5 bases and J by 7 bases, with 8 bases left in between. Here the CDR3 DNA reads TGTGCCAGCTCATCCCAACCTGAAAAACTGTTTTTT. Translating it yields CASSSQPEKLFF.

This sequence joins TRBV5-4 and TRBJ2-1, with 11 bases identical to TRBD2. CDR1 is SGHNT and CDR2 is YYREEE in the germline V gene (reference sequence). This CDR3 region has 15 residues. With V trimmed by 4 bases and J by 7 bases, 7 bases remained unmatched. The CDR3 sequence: CASSPGGLAANEQFF. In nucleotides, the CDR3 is TGTGCCAGCAGCCCGGGGGGACTAGCGGCAAATGAGCAGTTCTTC.

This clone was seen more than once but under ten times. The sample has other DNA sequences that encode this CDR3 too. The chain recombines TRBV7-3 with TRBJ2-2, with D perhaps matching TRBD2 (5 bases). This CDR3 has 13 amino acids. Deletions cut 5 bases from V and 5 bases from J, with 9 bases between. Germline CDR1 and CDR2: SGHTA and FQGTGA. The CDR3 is CASSLTRTGELFF. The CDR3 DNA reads TGTGCCAGCAGCCTTACTAGGACCGGGGAGCTGTTTTTT. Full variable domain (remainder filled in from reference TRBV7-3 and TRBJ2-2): GAGVSQTPSNKVTEKGKYVELRCDPISGHTALYWYRQSLGQGPEFLIYFQGTGAADDSGLPNDRFFAVRPEGSVSTLKIQRTERGDSAVYLCASSLTRTGELFFGEGSRLTVL.

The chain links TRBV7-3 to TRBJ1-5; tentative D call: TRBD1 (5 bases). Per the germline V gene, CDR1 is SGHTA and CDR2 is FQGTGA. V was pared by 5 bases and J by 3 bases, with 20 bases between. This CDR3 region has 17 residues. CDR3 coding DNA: TGTGCCAGCAGCGACCGCGGCGGGGCAGACTTCAATCAGCCCCAGCATTTT. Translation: CASSDRGGADFNQPQHF.

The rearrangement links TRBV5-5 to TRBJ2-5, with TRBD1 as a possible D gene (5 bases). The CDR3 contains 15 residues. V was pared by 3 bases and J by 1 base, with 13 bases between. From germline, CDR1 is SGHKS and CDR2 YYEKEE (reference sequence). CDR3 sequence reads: CASSYDSFVQETQYF. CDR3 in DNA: TGTGCCAGCAGCTATGACAGCTTTGTCCAAGAGACCCAGTACTTC.

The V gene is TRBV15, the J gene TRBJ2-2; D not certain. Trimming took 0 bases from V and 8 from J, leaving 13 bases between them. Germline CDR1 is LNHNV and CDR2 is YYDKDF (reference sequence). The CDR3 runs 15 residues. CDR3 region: CATSRDHIFGGELFF. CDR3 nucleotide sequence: TGTGCCACCAGCAGAGATCACATCTTTGGTGGGGAGCTGTTTTTT. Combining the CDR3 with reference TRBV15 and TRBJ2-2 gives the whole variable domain DAMVIQNPRYQVTQFGKPVTLSCSQTLNHNVMYWYQQKSSQAPKLLFHYYDKDFNNEADTPDNFQSRRPNTSFCFLDIRSPGLGDTAMYLCATSRDHIFGGELFFGEGSRLTVL.

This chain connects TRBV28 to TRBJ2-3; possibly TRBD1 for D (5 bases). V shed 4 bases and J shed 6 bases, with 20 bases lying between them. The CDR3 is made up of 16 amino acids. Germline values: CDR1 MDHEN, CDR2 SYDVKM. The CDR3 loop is CASSSAGNIRTDTQYF. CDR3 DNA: TGTGCCAGCAGTTCCGCAGGGAACATAAGAACTGATACGCAGTATTTT. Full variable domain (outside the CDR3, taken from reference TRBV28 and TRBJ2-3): DVKVTQSSRYLVKRTGEKVFLECVQDMDHENMFWYRQDPGLGLRLIYFSYDVKMKEKGDIPEGYSVSREKKERFSLILESASTNQTSMYLCASSSAGNIRTDTQYFGPGTRLTVL.

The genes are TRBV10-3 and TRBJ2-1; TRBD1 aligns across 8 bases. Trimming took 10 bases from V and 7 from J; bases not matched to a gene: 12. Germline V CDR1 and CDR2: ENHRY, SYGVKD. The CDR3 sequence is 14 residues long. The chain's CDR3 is CATKTGEDRNEQFF. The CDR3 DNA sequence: TGTGCCACAAAGACAGGGGAGGATAGGAATGAGCAGTTCTTC.